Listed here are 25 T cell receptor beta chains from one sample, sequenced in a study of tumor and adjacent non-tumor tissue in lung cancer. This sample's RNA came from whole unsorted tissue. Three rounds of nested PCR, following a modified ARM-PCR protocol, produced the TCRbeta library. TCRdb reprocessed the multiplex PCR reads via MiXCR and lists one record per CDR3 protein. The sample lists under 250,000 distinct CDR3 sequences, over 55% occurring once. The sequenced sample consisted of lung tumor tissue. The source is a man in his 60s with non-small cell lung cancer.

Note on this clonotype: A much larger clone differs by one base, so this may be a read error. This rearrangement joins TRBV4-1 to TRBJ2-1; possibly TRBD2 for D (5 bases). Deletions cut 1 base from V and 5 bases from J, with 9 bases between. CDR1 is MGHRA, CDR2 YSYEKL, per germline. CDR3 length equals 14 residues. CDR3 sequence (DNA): TGCGCCAGCAGCCAAGGACAAGCGGACAATGAGCAGTTCTTC. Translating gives CASSQGQADNEQFF.

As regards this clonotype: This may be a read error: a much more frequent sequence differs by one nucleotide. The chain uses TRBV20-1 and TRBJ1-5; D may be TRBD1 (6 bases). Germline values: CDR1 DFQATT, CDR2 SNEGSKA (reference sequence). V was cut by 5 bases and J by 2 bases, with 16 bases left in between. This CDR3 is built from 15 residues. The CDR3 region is CSAGFRGYGNQPQHF. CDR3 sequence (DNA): TGCAGTGCTGGGTTCAGGGGTTACGGCAATCAGCCCCAGCATTTT.

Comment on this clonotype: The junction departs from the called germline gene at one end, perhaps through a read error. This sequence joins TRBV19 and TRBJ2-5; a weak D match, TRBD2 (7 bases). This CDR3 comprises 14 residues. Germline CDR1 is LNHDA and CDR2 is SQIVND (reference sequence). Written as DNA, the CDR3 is TGTGTCAGTAGTATCCGGGGGGCCCAGGAGACCCAGTACTTC. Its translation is CVSSIRGAQETQYF.

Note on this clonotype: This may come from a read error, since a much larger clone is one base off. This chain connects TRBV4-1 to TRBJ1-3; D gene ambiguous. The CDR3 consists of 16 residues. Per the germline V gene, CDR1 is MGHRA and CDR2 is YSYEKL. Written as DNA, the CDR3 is TGCGCCAGCAGCCAAGATCCCTCCGTCTCTGGAAGCACCATATATTTT. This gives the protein CASSQDPSVSGSTIYF.

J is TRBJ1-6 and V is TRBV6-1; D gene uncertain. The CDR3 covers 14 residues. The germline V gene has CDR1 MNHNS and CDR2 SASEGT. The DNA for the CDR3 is TGTGCAGCAGTGAATTTCCCCCGAAATTCACCCCTCCACTTT. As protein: CAAVNFPRNSPLHF.

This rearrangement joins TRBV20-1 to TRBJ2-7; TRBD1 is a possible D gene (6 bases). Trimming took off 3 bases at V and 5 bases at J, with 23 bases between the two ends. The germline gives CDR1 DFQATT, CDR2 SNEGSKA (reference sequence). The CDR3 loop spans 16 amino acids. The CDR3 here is CSARAGRDTLFNEQYF. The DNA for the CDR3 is TGCAGTGCTAGGGCCGGCAGGGACACCCTCTTCAACGAGCAGTACTTC.

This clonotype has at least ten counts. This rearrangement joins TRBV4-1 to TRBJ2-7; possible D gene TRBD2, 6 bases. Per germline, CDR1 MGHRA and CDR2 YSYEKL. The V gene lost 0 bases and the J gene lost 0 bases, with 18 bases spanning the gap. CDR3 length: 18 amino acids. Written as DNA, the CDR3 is TGCGCCAGCAGCCAAGATCCTTTGGGGGGAGCCTACTCCTACGAGCAGTACTTC. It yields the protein CASSQDPLGGAYSYEQYF.

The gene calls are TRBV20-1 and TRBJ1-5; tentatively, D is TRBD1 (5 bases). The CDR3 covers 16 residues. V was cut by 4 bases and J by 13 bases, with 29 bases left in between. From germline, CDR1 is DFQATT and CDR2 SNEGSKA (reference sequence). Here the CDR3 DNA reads TGCAGTGCTACCTGGGGAGGTGGGGGAGGGAATCGGCCTCAGCATTTT. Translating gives CSATWGGGGGNRPQHF.

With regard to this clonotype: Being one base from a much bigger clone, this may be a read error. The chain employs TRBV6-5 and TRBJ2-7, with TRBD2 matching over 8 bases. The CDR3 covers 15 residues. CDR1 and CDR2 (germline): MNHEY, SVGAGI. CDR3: CASSIGLAGVGELYF. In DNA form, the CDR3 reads TGTGCCAGCAGTATCGGACTAGCCGGGGTCGGCGAGCTGTACTTC.

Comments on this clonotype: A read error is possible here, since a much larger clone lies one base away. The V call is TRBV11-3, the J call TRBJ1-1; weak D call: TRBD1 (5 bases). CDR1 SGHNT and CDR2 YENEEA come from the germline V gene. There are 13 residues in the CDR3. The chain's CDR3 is CVSSSGLNTEAFF. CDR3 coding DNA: TGTGTCAGCAGCTCAGGGTTGAACACTGAAGCTTTCTTT.

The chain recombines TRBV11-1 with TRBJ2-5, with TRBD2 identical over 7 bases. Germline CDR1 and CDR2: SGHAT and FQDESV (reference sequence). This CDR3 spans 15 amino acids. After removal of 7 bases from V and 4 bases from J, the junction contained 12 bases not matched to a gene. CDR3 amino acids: CASNIYTGGRETQYF. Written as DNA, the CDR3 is TGTGCCAGCAACATATACACTGGCGGGAGAGAGACCCAGTACTTC.

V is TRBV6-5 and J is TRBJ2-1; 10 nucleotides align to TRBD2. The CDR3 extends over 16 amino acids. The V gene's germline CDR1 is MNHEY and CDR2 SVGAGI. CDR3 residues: CVISLAGDGSYNEQFF. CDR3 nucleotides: TGTGTCATCAGCCTAGCGGGAGATGGGTCTTACAATGAGCAGTTCTTC.

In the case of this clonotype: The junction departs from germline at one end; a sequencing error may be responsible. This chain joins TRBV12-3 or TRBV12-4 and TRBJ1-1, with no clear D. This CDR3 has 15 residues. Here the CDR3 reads CASSFQGILKTEAFF. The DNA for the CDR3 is TGTGCCAGCAGTTTCCAAGGGATACTGAAAACTGAAGCTTTCTTT.

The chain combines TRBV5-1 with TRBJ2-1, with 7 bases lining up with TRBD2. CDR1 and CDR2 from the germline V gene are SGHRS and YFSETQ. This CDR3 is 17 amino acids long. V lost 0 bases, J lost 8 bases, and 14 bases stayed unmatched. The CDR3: CASSLEGKWGGSDEQFF. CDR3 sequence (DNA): TGCGCCAGCAGCTTGGAGGGCAAATGGGGGGGTAGTGATGAGCAGTTCTTC.

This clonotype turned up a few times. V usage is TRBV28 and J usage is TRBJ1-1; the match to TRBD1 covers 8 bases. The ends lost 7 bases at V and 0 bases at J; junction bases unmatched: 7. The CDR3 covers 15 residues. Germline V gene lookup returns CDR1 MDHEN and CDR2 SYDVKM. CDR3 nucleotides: TGTGCCAGCACCAAAGCAGGGGGCGTGAACACTGAAGCTTTCTTT. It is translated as CASTKAGGVNTEAFF.

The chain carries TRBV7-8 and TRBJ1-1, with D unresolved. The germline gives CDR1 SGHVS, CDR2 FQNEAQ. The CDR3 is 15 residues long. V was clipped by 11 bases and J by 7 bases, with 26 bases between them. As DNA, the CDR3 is TGTGCCTGTAGTCGTAGATTCGGGAATCGAGTTGAAGCTTTCTTT. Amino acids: CACSRRFGNRVEAFF.

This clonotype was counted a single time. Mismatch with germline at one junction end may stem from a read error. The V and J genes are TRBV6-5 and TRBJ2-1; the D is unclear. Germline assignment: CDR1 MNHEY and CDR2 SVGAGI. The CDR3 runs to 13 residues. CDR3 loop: CASSYMGWNEQIF. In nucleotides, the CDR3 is TGCGCCAGCAGTTACATGGGGTGGAATGAGCAGATCTTC.

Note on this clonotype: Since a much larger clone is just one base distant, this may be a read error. CDR3 sequence reads: CASNGGTSGRGYEQYF. CDR3 nucleotide sequence: TGTGCCAGCAATGGGGGGACTAGCGGGAGGGGCTACGAGCAGTACTTC. This chain links TRBV6-1 with TRBJ2-7; 16 bases align to TRBD2. With V trimmed by 7 bases and J by 3 bases, 6 bases remained unmatched. CDR1 is MNHNS, CDR2 SASEGT, per germline. The CDR3 spans 16 residues.

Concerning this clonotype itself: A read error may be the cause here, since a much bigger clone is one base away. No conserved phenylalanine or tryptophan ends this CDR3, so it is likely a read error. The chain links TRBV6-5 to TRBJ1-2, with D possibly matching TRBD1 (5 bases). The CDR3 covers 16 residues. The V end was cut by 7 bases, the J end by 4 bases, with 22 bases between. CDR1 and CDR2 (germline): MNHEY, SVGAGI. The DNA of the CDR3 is TGTGCCAGCAAAAGATCAGGGAAGTCAAGCCTCTATGGCTACACCGTC. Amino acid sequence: CASKRSGKSSLYGYTV.

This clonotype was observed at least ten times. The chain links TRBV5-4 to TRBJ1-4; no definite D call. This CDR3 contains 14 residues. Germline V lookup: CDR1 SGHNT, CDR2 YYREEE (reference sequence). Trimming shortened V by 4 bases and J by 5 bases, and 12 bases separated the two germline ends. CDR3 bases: TGTGCCAGCAGCGCGGGCCAGGCCAATGAAAAACTGTTTTTT. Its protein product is CASSAGQANEKLFF.

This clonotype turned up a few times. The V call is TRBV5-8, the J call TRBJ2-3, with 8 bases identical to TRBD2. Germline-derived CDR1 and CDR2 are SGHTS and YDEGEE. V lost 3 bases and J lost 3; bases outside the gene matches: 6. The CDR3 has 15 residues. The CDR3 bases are TGTGCCAGCAGCTCCGGGACTAGAGTTACAGATACGCAGTATTTT. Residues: CASSSGTRVTDTQYF.

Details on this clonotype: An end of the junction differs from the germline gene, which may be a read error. For the CDR3, the DNA is TGCAACGTTGAAGGGGGCTATGGCTACACCTTC. Translating gives CNVEGGYGYTF. The chain uses TRBV29-1 and TRBJ1-2; D might be TRBD1 (6 bases). This CDR3 comprises 11 residues. Looked up from germline, CDR1 is SQVTM and CDR2 is ANQGSEA.

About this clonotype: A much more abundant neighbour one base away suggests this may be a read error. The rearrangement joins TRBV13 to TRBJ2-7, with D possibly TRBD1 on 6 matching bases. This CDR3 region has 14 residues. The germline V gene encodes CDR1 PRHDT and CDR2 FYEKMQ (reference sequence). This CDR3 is CASSSRQVSYKQYF. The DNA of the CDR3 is TGTGCCAGCAGCTCAAGACAGGTCTCCTACAAGCAGTACTTC.

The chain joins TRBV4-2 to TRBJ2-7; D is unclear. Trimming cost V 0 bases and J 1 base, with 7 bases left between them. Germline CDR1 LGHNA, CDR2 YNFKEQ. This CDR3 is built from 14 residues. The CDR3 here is CASSQDIASYEQYF. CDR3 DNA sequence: TGTGCCAGCAGCCAAGATATTGCGTCCTACGAGCAGTACTTC.

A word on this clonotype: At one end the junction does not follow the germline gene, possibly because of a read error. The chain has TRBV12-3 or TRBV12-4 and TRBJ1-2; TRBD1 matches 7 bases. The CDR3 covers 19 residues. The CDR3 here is CAGSLRGLGTGARNYGYTF. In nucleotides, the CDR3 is TGTGCCGGCAGTTTAAGGGGGTTGGGTACAGGGGCCCGTAACTATGGCTACACCTTC.